This T cell receptor (beta chain) appears in the sequencing data of a study of radiation and T cells in renal cell carcinoma. Time point of the sample: baseline pretreatment blood. Treatment: 15 Gy SBRT to primary tumor, nephrectomy 4 weeks later. Radiation-treated patients gave blood at baseline, week 2 and week 4. With regard to this clone: Antigen: not known.

Whole-study results and caveats: Baseline intratumoral clonotype presence is unknown without pretreatment biopsies.

Germline V CDR1 and CDR2: SGDLS, YYNGEE. The V gene lost 3 bases and the J gene lost 10 bases, with 15 bases spanning the gap. The CDR3 is 13 amino acids. TCRdb's copy holds only in-frame clones and misses some; the assay was immunoSEQ multiplex PCR. The repertoire has about 150,000 clones, about 88% of them found once; the top ten carry roughly 4%. The TCR originated in a woman in her 70s with renal cell carcinoma. The sample here was blood, taken from a patient whose treatment included radiotherapy and nephrectomy. V usage is TRBV9 and J usage is TRBJ2-3; D possibly corresponds to TRBD2 (5 bases). CDR3 protein: CASSALTAGAQYF. DNA for the CDR3: TGTGCCAGCAGCGCCCTTACCGCCGGGGCGCAGTATTTT.